The sequence of this T cell receptor (beta chain) was determined in a study of T cell responses to AZD1222 COVID-19 vaccine. The CDR3 runs to 14 residues. V lost 3 bases and J lost 6, with 13 bases in between. CDR1 and CDR2 (germline): MNHEY, SMNVEV (reference sequence). Overall study findings and caveats: Nearly half of spike-specific TCRs reportedly target variant regions that are unmutated in the B.1.351 and B.1.1.7 variants. Donors in the cohort were predominantly white British and more often female, and clonal diversity was possibly underestimated.

Method: immunoSEQ multiplex PCR; TCRdb's copy keeps in-frame clones and lacks some. Of some 96,000 clones in the sample, 92% were seen once. This clone was counted a single time. The antigen is undetermined. The sequence derives from an adult in good health. The chain couples TRBV27 to TRBJ2-3; D gene unclear. The material sequenced was peripheral blood, taken on day 0 of AZD1222 vaccination. As DNA, the CDR3 is TGTGCCAGCAGTTTCGGCGGTTCGGCGGATACGCAGTATTTT. Protein sequence: CASSFGGSADTQYF.